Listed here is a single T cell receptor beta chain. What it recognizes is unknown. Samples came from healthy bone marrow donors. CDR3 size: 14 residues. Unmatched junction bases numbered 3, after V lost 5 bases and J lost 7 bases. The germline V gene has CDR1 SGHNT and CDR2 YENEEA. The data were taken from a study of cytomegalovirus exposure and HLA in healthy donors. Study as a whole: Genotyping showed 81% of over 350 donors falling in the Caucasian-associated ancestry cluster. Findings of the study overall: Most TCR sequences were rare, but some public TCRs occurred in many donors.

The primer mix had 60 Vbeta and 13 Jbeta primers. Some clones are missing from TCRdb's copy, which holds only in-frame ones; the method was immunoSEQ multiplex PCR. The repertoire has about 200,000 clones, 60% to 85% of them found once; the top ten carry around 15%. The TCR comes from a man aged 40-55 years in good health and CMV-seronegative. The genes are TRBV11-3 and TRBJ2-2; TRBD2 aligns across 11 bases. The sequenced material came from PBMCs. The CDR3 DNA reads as TGTGCCAGCAGCCTTAGCGGGAGGGTCGGGGAGCTGTTTTTT. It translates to CASSLSGRVGELFF.